The 18 T cell receptor beta chains below were found in one sample sequenced in a study of PD-1 blockade in classical Hodgkin lymphoma. After autologous stem cell transplantation all patients relapsed, and prior brentuximab vedotin exposure differed between cohorts. Method: immunoSEQ multiplex PCR; TCRdb's copy keeps in-frame clones and lacks some. The sample includes 49,000 or so clones, around 80% of them seen just once. This specimen consisted of peripheral blood mononuclear cells (PBMCs), obtained before the second cycle of nivolumab. These receptors all come from a human donor with classical Hodgkin lymphoma.

This clone has just a few counts. The rearrangement uses TRBV4-3 and TRBJ1-6, with D possibly being TRBD1 (5 bases). CDR3 length equals 17 residues. The germline CDR1 and CDR2 sequences are LGHNA and YSLEER. V was pared by 5 bases and J by 6 bases, with 20 bases between. The CDR3 bases are TGCGCCAGCAGCTCCTTATCTTTCCGGGACGGTAATTCACCCCTCCACTTT. Its protein product is CASSSLSFRDGNSPLHF.

This clone has just one count. The chain employs TRBV5-1 and TRBJ1-1; D remains ambiguous. Germline V gene data show CDR1 as SGHRS and CDR2 as YFSETQ. The V and J ends lost 1 base and 2 bases respectively, with 6 bases between them. The CDR3 spans 13 residues. This chain's CDR3 is CASSLSRNTEAFF. Written as DNA, the CDR3 is TGCGCCAGCAGCTTGTCCAGAAACACTGAAGCTTTCTTT.

The V call is TRBV7-3, the J call TRBJ2-1; TRBD2 aligns across 11 bases. Germline CDR1 and CDR2: SGHTA and FQGTGA. The CDR3 totals 17 residues. V was pared by 2 bases and J by 7 bases, with 10 bases of the junction left unmatched. Here the CDR3 DNA reads TGTGCCAGCAGCTTACAACCGCCTAGCGGGGGGTCAAATGAGCAGTTCTTC. Amino acids: CASSLQPPSGGSNEQFF.

This sequence joins TRBV25-1 and TRBJ2-1; maybe TRBD2 (6 bases). In germline, CDR1 is MGHDK, CDR2 SYGVNS. The V gene lost 6 bases and the J gene lost 8 bases, with 20 bases spanning the gap. The CDR3 runs 15 residues. The DNA for the CDR3 is TGTGCCAGCAGCGGAGGGTCACCGTTCGGGGATGAGCAGTTCTTC. Translated, it gives CASSGGSPFGDEQFF.

CDR3 sequence: CASSYSGTVYGYTF. The CDR3 nucleotides read TGTGCCAGCAGCTACTCCGGGACAGTCTATGGCTACACCTTC. The chain carries TRBV11-2 and TRBJ1-2, with 7 bases identical to TRBD1. V dropped 4 bases and J dropped 4; count of bases not matched to a gene: 6. Per germline, CDR1 SGHAT and CDR2 FQNNGV. The CDR3 totals 14 residues.

The count of this clone is one. The CDR3: CASSPGGGYGYTF. The DNA for the CDR3 is TGTGCCAGCAGCCCCGGGGGTGGCTATGGCTACACCTTC. The chain joins TRBV14 to TRBJ1-2; the D gene is possibly TRBD1 (5 bases). V lost 4 bases and J lost 4, with 10 bases in between. This CDR3 spans 13 amino acids. Per germline, CDR1 SGHDN and CDR2 FVKESK.

The chain uses TRBV30 and TRBJ2-5; D not resolved. Germline V gives CDR1 GTSNPN, CDR2 SVGIG (reference sequence). The CDR3 extends over 14 amino acids. The germline V and J ends were trimmed by 0 bases and 2 bases, with 10 bases remaining between them. The CDR3 sequence: CAWSVKTFQETQYF. CDR3 bases: TGTGCCTGGAGTGTAAAGACGTTTCAAGAGACCCAGTACTTC.

The chain links TRBV30 to TRBJ2-3; D unresolved. The germline gives CDR1 GTSNPN, CDR2 SVGIG (reference sequence). Between the trimmed V and J ends, which lost 0 bases and 2 bases, there was a span of 6 bases. There are 13 residues in the CDR3. CDR3 protein: CAWSVTHTDTQYF. The CDR3 DNA reads TGTGCCTGGAGTGTTACACACACAGATACGCAGTATTTT.

The V gene is TRBV7-9, the J gene TRBJ1-2; D is uncertain. V was clipped by 5 bases and J by 3 bases, with 1 base between them. Per germline, CDR1 SEHNR and CDR2 FQNEAQ (reference sequence). The CDR3 runs to 10 residues. CDR3 sequence: CASSHYGYTF. CDR3 nucleotide sequence: TGTGCCAGCAGCCACTATGGCTACACCTTC.

The genes are TRBV27 and TRBJ1-4; D ambiguous. V lost 4 bases, J lost 0 bases, and 12 bases lay in between. CDR1 and CDR2 from the germline V gene are MNHEY and SMNVEV (reference sequence). The CDR3 contains 16 residues. CDR3 sequence: CASSSHVLATNEKLFF. The CDR3 DNA follows: TGTGCCAGCAGTTCGCACGTCCTTGCAACTAATGAAAAACTGTTTTTT.

A single count supports this clone. The chain joins TRBV29-1 to TRBJ2-2; D gene ambiguous. CDR3 length: 13 amino acids. Trimming took 3 bases from V and 1 from J, leaving 6 bases between them. Germline V CDR1 and CDR2: SQVTM, ANQGSEA. The CDR3 coding sequence is TGCAGCGTTGATATGGGGAACACCGGGGAGCTGTTTTTT. It encodes CSVDMGNTGELFF.

This rearrangement joins TRBV5-5 to TRBJ1-1; D possibly corresponds to TRBD1 (6 bases). Germline CDR1 is SGHKS and CDR2 is YYEKEE (reference sequence). CDR3 size: 13 residues. Trimming stripped 2 bases from V and 6 bases from J, with 11 bases between. In DNA form, the CDR3 reads TGTGCCAGCAGCTTTCACGGGGGGCCTGAAGCTTTCTTT. This gives the protein CASSFHGGPEAFF.

The chain carries TRBV4-3 and TRBJ2-7; TRBD2 matches 7 bases. The CDR3 is made up of 16 amino acids. The J segment lost 1 base and the V segment lost 1 base, leaving 7 bases of the junction unmatched. The germline gives CDR1 LGHNA, CDR2 YSLEER. CDR3 in amino acids: CASSQGLAGQSYEQYF. CDR3 sequence (DNA): TGCGCCAGCAGCCAAGGGTTAGCGGGCCAATCCTACGAGCAGTACTTC.

A single count supports this clone. This rearrangement joins TRBV5-6 to TRBJ2-3; D might be TRBD2 (7 bases). Trimming left V 4 bases short and J 3 bases short, with 15 bases between. Germline V lookup: CDR1 SGHDT, CDR2 YYEEEE. The CDR3 has 15 amino acids. The CDR3 region has the DNA TGTGCCAGCAGCACGACGCGGGGGCTGACAGATACGCAGTATTTT. It specifies CASSTTRGLTDTQYF. Combining the CDR3 with reference TRBV5-6 and TRBJ2-3 gives the whole variable domain DAGVTQSPTHLIKTRGQQVTLRCSPKSGHDTVSWYQQALGQGPQFIFQYYEEEERQRGNFPDRFSGHQFPNYSSELNVNALLLGDSALYLCASSTTRGLTDTQYFGPGTRLTVL.

The chain carries TRBV15 and TRBJ2-2, with a weak D call TRBD1 (6 bases). The CDR3 loop spans 15 amino acids. Trimming pared 4 bases from V and 7 bases from J, leaving 16 bases between. Per the germline V gene, CDR1 is LNHNV and CDR2 is YYDKDF (reference sequence). The CDR3 nucleotides read TGTGCCACCAGCAACCGAGGGACATTCGGCGGGGAGCTGTTTTTT. It encodes CATSNRGTFGGELFF.

The genes are TRBV5-4 and TRBJ2-3; D tentatively fits TRBD1 or TRBD2 (6 bases each). Trimming removed 4 bases from V and 2 bases from J, with 17 bases in between. There are 16 residues in the CDR3. Germline assignment: CDR1 SGHNT and CDR2 YYREEE (reference sequence). The CDR3 reads CASSPRDTRTTDTQYF. The CDR3 nucleotides are TGTGCCAGCAGCCCGCGGGACACCAGGACCACAGATACGCAGTATTTT.

V gene TRBV2 combines with J gene TRBJ2-1, with D perhaps TRBD2 (6 bases). This CDR3 is 14 amino acids long. Germline loops: CDR1 SNHLY, CDR2 FYNNEI. V lost 5 bases, J lost 0 bases, and 8 bases lay in between. The CDR3 DNA is TGTGCCAGCAGTTACGGGAGCTCCTACAATGAGCAGTTCTTC. Residues: CASSYGSSYNEQFF.

V and J are TRBV30 and TRBJ2-5, with 7 bases that match TRBD2. Germline CDR1 GTSNPN, CDR2 SVGIG (reference sequence). V trimming: 7 bases; J trimming: 5 bases; junction bases outside the gene matches: 16. The CDR3 loop spans 15 amino acids. The CDR3 DNA reads TGTGCCTCCTACCCCCAGCGGGGTTTACTGGAGACCCAGTACTTC. It specifies CASYPQRGLLETQYF.